The 23 T cell receptor beta chains reported below all come from one sample, sequenced in a study of blood T cell repertoires in COVID-19. The table came from immunoSEQ multiplex PCR; TCRdb's copy has only in-frame clones and leaves some out. The table shows roughly 500,000 clones, with 88% occurring only once. The sequenced sample consisted of PBMCs or T cells enriched from blood (not recorded which). These receptors were taken from a woman in her forties who had recovered from COVID-19.

The CDR3 nucleotides are TGTGCCAGTAGTATAACAGGGGCGGGTGAGCAGTACTTC. Amino acid sequence: CASSITGAGEQYF. The chain joins TRBV19 to TRBJ2-7; 7 nucleotides align to TRBD1. Germline V CDR1 and CDR2: LNHDA, SQIVND (reference sequence). V dropped 2 bases and J dropped 7; count of bases not matched to a gene: 5. The CDR3 runs 13 residues.

The V call is TRBV20-1, the J call TRBJ2-1; a weak D match, TRBD2 (6 bases). From germline, CDR1 is DFQATT and CDR2 SNEGSKA (reference sequence). The CDR3 is 11 residues long. The DNA of the CDR3 is TGCATGCCGGGAGCAGGGAATGAGCAGTTCTTC. Translating gives CMPGAGNEQFF.

The genes are TRBV18 and TRBJ1-6; D not certain. Trimming shortened V by 6 bases and J by 13 bases, and 16 bases separated the two germline ends. The CDR3 loop spans 13 amino acids. The V gene's germline CDR1 is KGHSH and CDR2 LQKENI. CDR3 in amino acids: CASSPGPMGPLHF. The CDR3, as DNA: TGTGCCAGCTCGCCCGGCCCCATGGGCCCCCTCCACTTT.

This clone has only a few counts. The rearrangement uses TRBV27 and TRBJ1-3; 8 bases map to TRBD1. CDR1 MNHEY and CDR2 SMNVEV come from the germline V gene (reference sequence). The V and J ends lost 5 bases and 4 bases, in that order; junction bases with no gene match: 7. This CDR3 comprises 15 residues. CDR3 DNA sequence: TGTGCCAGCAGTGGACAGGGATTCTCCGGAAACACCATATATTTT. Protein product: CASSGQGFSGNTIYF.

This clone was seen a few times. This chain joins TRBV9 and TRBJ2-2, with 9 positions matching TRBD2. The CDR3 sequence is 16 residues long. In germline, CDR1 is SGDLS, CDR2 YYNGEE. With V trimmed by 4 bases and J by 4 bases, 8 bases remained unmatched. For the CDR3, the DNA is TGTGCCAGCAGCATGTTAGCGGGAGATGGCACCGGGGAGCTGTTTTTT. This encodes CASSMLAGDGTGELFF.

The V and J genes are TRBV25-1 and TRBJ2-1, with 11 bases fitting TRBD2. Trimming cost V 6 bases and J 7 bases; bases outside gene matches: 17. CDR1 is MGHDK and CDR2 is SYGVNS in the germline V gene. The CDR3 is made up of 18 amino acids. CDR3 in DNA: TGTGCCAGCAGGGACGGGAGACTAGCGGGACCATCCCAAAATGAGCAGTTCTTC. Translation gives CASRDGRLAGPSQNEQFF.

This CDR3 is CASSLLLAGGPPEQFF. The CDR3 DNA reads TGTGCCAGCAGCTTGCTACTAGCGGGAGGGCCACCTGAGCAGTTCTTC. The chain has TRBV5-4 and TRBJ2-1; 13 bases map to TRBD2. V lost 1 base and J lost 9; bases outside the gene matches: 7. There are 16 residues in the CDR3. Germline V CDR1 and CDR2: SGHNT, YYREEE (reference sequence).

The chain combines TRBV4-3 with TRBJ2-7; maybe TRBD2 (6 bases). The CDR3 extends over 14 amino acids. From germline, CDR1 is LGHNA and CDR2 YSLEER. With 0 bases removed from V and 7 bases from J, the gap between germline ends came to 13 bases. The CDR3 bases are TGCGCCAGCAGCCAAGAGCTGCGGAGCGGGGAGCAGTACTTC. Translation: CASSQELRSGEQYF.

This chain joins TRBV11-3 and TRBJ1-2, with 10 bases lining up with TRBD1. The CDR3 loop spans 15 amino acids. Germline CDR1 reads SGHNT; CDR2 reads YENEEA. With 5 bases clipped from V and 3 bases from J, the junction kept 6 bases outside the gene matches. The CDR3 is CASSPRQGAHYGYTF. The CDR3 DNA reads as TGTGCCAGCAGCCCTCGACAGGGGGCTCACTATGGCTACACCTTC.

The rearrangement joins TRBV3-1 (or the pseudogene TRBV3-2) to TRBJ2-7; tentative D call: TRBD2 (6 bases). This CDR3 has 14 residues. The V and J ends lost 2 bases and 3 bases respectively, with 11 bases between them. In germline, CDR1 is LGHDT, CDR2 YNNKEL (reference sequence). CDR3 nucleotide sequence: TGTGCCAGCAGCCAAACCCTGGGGGGCTACGAGCAGTACTTC. Translation gives CASSQTLGGYEQYF.

The chain is built from TRBV6-5 and TRBJ2-1; tentatively, D is TRBD1 (6 bases). V dropped 9 bases and J dropped 9 bases, with 18 bases sitting between them. The CDR3 runs 13 residues. Per germline, CDR1 MNHEY and CDR2 SVGAGI. The CDR3 reads CASGTSPEVEQFF. CDR3 nucleotides: TGTGCCAGTGGGACATCCCCTGAGGTTGAGCAGTTCTTC.

The chain combines TRBV29-1 with TRBJ1-2; the match to TRBD1 covers 7 bases. The CDR3 spans 17 residues. Germline values: CDR1 SQVTM, CDR2 ANQGSEA. Trimming took 1 base from V and 6 from J; bases not matched to a gene: 17. CDR3 DNA: TGCAGCGTTGAAGTTATTGTCGGGACAGCCCTTCTCCATGGCTACACCTTC. This encodes CSVEVIVGTALLHGYTF.

The V call is TRBV6-2 or TRBV6-3, the J call TRBJ1-1; tentatively, D is TRBD1 (6 bases). This CDR3 comprises 17 residues. Germline assignment: CDR1 MNHEY and CDR2 SVGEGT. V shed 0 bases and J shed 1 base, with 15 bases lying between them. CDR3 bases: TGTGCCAGCAGTTACTCGCCTTCCAGGGGACAGAACACTGAAGCTTTCTTT. Translating gives CASSYSPSRGQNTEAFF.

This rearrangement joins TRBV2 to TRBJ1-2; a weak D match, TRBD1 (5 bases). Trimming shortened V by 4 bases and J by 6 bases, and 18 bases separated the two germline ends. The germline CDR1 and CDR2 sequences are SNHLY and FYNNEI. The length of the CDR3 is 15 residues. The CDR3 loop is CASSVTRGTEHGYTF. DNA of the CDR3: TGTGCCAGCAGTGTCACTCGCGGGACCGAGCATGGCTACACCTTC.

The chain joins TRBV7-2 to TRBJ2-1; TRBD1 matches at 9 bases. V lost 2 bases and J lost 8; bases outside the gene matches: 16. The CDR3 consists of 18 residues. Germline CDR1 is SGHTA and CDR2 is FQGNSA. The CDR3 coding sequence is TGTGCCAGCAGCTTATCCTTCGGCCGGGGACAGGGTGAGGATGAGCAGTTCTTC. Its translation is CASSLSFGRGQGEDEQFF. Combining the CDR3 with reference TRBV7-2 and TRBJ2-1 gives the whole variable domain GAGVSQSPSNKVTEKGKDVELRCDPISGHTALYWYRQSLGQGLEFLIYFQGNSAPDKSGLPSDRFSAERTGGSVSTLTIQRTQQEDSAVYLCASSLSFGRGQGEDEQFFGPGTRLTVL.

The rearrangement links TRBV18 to TRBJ1-1; weak D call: TRBD1 (6 bases). V shed 6 bases and J shed 8 bases, with 16 bases lying between them. The CDR3 totals 13 residues. Germline values: CDR1 KGHSH, CDR2 LQKENI. This chain's CDR3 is CASSLTDSREAFF. In DNA, the CDR3 is TGTGCCAGCTCCCTCACGGACAGCCGGGAAGCTTTCTTT.

A word on this clone: Distinct nucleotide sequences in the sample also encode this CDR3. The chain joins TRBV7-2 to TRBJ2-3, with TRBD2 matching 13 bases. The CDR3 sequence is 16 residues long. Germline V gives CDR1 SGHTA, CDR2 FQGNSA. The trim removed 6 bases at V and 2 bases at J, leaving 5 bases unmatched. The CDR3 DNA follows: TGTGCCAGCAGGAGGACTAGCGGGGGAAACACAGATACGCAGTATTTT. It specifies CASRRTSGGNTDTQYF.

Concerning this clone: Other DNA sequences in the sample encode the same CDR3. V gene TRBV30 combines with J gene TRBJ2-7; TRBD1 agrees at 7 bases. J gave up 0 bases and V 1 base, and 3 bases lay outside the gene matches. The CDR3 covers 14 residues. CDR1 and CDR2 (germline): GTSNPN, SVGIG (reference sequence). The DNA of the CDR3 is TGTGCCTGGAGTGCAGGGGGAAGCTCCTACGAGCAGTACTTC. This codes for CAWSAGGSSYEQYF.

The chain combines TRBV19 with TRBJ1-1; D is possibly TRBD1 (5 bases). The CDR3 has 13 amino acids. Germline assignment: CDR1 LNHDA and CDR2 SQIVND (reference sequence). Deletions cut 3 bases from V and 4 bases from J, with 9 bases between. The CDR3 sequence is CASSISGFTEAFF. The CDR3, as DNA: TGTGCCAGTAGTATCTCAGGGTTCACTGAAGCTTTCTTT.

The gene calls are TRBV6-4 and TRBJ2-2; D may be TRBD1 (5 bases). V lost 1 base, J lost 4 bases, and 10 bases lay in between. CDR1 and CDR2 (germline): MRHNA, SNTAGT. The CDR3 covers 15 residues. Here the CDR3 reads CASSDLGRGTGELFF. The CDR3, as DNA: TGTGCCAGCAGTGACTTGGGGCGAGGCACCGGGGAGCTGTTTTTT.

This clone was seen just once. The chain has TRBV4-3 and TRBJ2-1; D unclear. V lost 0 bases, J lost 10 bases, and 7 bases lay in between. The CDR3 consists of 12 residues. Per the germline V gene, CDR1 is LGHNA and CDR2 is YSLEER. The CDR3 region has the DNA TGCGCCAGCAGCCAAGACCGGCGGGAGCAGTTCTTC. As protein: CASSQDRREQFF.

The rearrangement uses TRBV29-1 and TRBJ1-1, with a weak D call TRBD1 (6 bases). Trimming left V 4 bases short and J 7 bases short, with 13 bases between. Germline V CDR1 and CDR2: SQVTM, ANQGSEA. The CDR3 totals 12 residues. The CDR3: CSVGGQGGEAFF. The CDR3 DNA reads as TGCAGCGTTGGGGGGCAGGGTGGTGAAGCTTTCTTT.

V gene TRBV7-2 combines with J gene TRBJ1-3, with D hard to call. The CDR3 runs 15 residues. V gave up 0 bases and J gave up 0 bases, with 6 bases separating them. Germline assignment: CDR1 SGHTA and CDR2 FQGNSA. The CDR3 nucleotides read TGTGCCAGCAGCTTAGCCGGTGTCTCTGGAAACACCATATATTTT. Protein product: CASSLAGVSGNTIYF.